A single sample is the source of the 28 T cell receptor beta chains below, sequenced in a study of blood T cells in healthy people across ages. Next came a second PCR, run for about 6 to 12 cycles, which used a sample-barcoded 5' primer along with a J-beta primer mix. TCRdb reprocessed the 5' RACE reads with MiXCR, giving one entry per CDR3 protein. This table holds fewer than 900,000 distinct CDR3 sequences, roughly 41% found once. What was sequenced was blood. Every receptor here comes from a woman aged 60 to 75 in good health.

The rearrangement links TRBV6-5 to TRBJ2-5; TRBD2 agrees at 10 bases. TRBJ2-7 explains the end of the DNA better; the J call may be wrong. The CDR3 is made up of 15 amino acids. Per germline, CDR1 MNHEY and CDR2 SVGAGI. The CDR3 nucleotides read TGTGCCAGCAGTTACTCGGCGGGACTAGCGCCCGAGCAGTACTTC. This translates into CASSYSAGLAPEQYF.

This clonotype has more than one count but fewer than ten. CDR3 DNA sequence: TGTGCCAGCAGTTTGGCGCGACAGGGGGCTGGCAATCAGCCCCAGCATTTT. This codes for CASSLARQGAGNQPQHF. V usage is TRBV27 and J usage is TRBJ1-5; TRBD1 matches 10 bases. V gave up 3 bases and J gave up 2 bases; unmatched junction bases: 7. CDR3 length: 17 residues. Germline values: CDR1 MNHEY, CDR2 SMNVEV (reference sequence).

This chain links TRBV29-1 with TRBJ2-1, with D maybe TRBD2 (6 bases). V lost 0 bases to trimming and J lost 10 bases, with 22 bases between them. Germline V gene lookup returns CDR1 SQVTM and CDR2 ANQGSEA. The CDR3 is made up of 16 amino acids. The CDR3 region is CSVEDGAGSRSYEQFF. The CDR3 DNA follows: TGCAGCGTTGAAGATGGGGCGGGGAGCAGGTCCTACGAGCAGTTCTTC.

In this sample, this clonotype turned up a few times. This chain joins TRBV6-6 and TRBJ2-1; TRBD2 aligns across 11 bases. The trim removed 4 bases at V and 7 bases at J, leaving 0 bases unmatched. This CDR3 region has 13 residues. CDR1 MNHNY and CDR2 SVGAGI come from the germline V gene (reference sequence). The CDR3 bases are TGTGCCAGCAGTTCTAGCGGGAGGAATGAGCAGTTCTTC. Translation: CASSSSGRNEQFF.

The table lists this clonotype with a few counts. V usage is TRBV5-1 and J usage is TRBJ2-7; possibly TRBD1 for D (6 bases). This CDR3 comprises 13 residues. Trimming took 3 bases from V and 3 from J, leaving 10 bases between them. Germline V lookup: CDR1 SGHRS, CDR2 YFSETQ. The CDR3 sequence is CASSWPDSYEQYF. In DNA, the CDR3 is TGCGCCAGCAGCTGGCCGGACAGCTACGAGCAGTACTTC. Supplemented by reference TRBV5-1 and TRBJ2-7, the full variable domain reads KAGVTQTPRYLIKTRGQQVTLSCSPISGHRSVSWYQQTPGQGLQFLFEYFSETQRNKGNFPGRFSGRQFSNSRSEMNVSTLELGDSALYLCASSWPDSYEQYFGPGTRLTVT.

This clonotype was found once. A read error may produce the germline difference seen at one junction end. V and J are TRBV7-9 and TRBJ2-3; TRBD1 or TRBD2 may be the D gene (5 bases each). The germline CDR1 and CDR2 sequences are SEHNR and FQNEAQ (reference sequence). The CDR3 has 17 amino acids. CDR3 sequence (DNA): TGTGCCAGCAGCGCCCCAGAGAAAAAGCCTAGCACAGGTACGCAGTATTTT. Residues: CASSAPEKKPSTGTQYF. Variable domain in full (rest from reference TRBV7-9 and TRBJ2-3): DTGVSQNPRHKITKRGQNVTFRCDPISEHNRLYWYRQTLGQGPEFLTYFQNEAQLEKSRLLSDRFSAERPKGSFSTLEIQRTEQGDSAMYLCASSAPEKKPSTGTQYFGPGTRLTVL.

This clonotype was seen a handful of times. J is TRBJ2-2 and V is TRBV14; TRBD1 matches at 7 bases. CDR3 length: 15 amino acids. Germline trimming cut 3 bases from V and 4 bases from J; bases unmatched to any gene: 5. Germline loops: CDR1 SGHDN, CDR2 FVKESK. The CDR3, as DNA: TGTGCCAGCAGCCATGACAGGGTCGGCACCGGGGAGCTGTTTTTT. Translating gives CASSHDRVGTGELFF.

The chain joins TRBV29-1 to TRBJ2-6; 7 nucleotides match TRBD1. The CDR3 covers 15 residues. Germline lookup yields CDR1 SQVTM and CDR2 ANQGSEA. Unmatched junction bases numbered 5, after V lost 6 bases and J lost 0 bases. The DNA of the CDR3 is TGCAGCGTAGGGGGCCTTAGCTCTGGGGCCAACGTCCTGACTTTC. It codes for CSVGGLSSGANVLTF.

This clonotype has just a few counts. This rearrangement joins TRBV15 to TRBJ1-2, with 10 nucleotides matching TRBD1. The germline gives CDR1 LNHNV, CDR2 YYDKDF (reference sequence). CDR3 length: 14 amino acids. V gave up 2 bases and J gave up 5 bases; unmatched junction bases: 2. The CDR3 bases are TGTGCCACCAGCAGACCGGGACAGGGGTATGGCTACACCTTC. The encoded protein is CATSRPGQGYGYTF.

This clonotype has more than one count but fewer than ten. This chain links TRBV6-2 or TRBV6-3 with TRBJ1-1, with TRBD1 identical over 11 bases. Germline loops: CDR1 MNHEY, CDR2 SVGEGT. CDR3 length: 15 residues. The V gene end was trimmed by 6 bases and the J gene end by 6 bases; junction bases not matched to a gene: 9. CDR3 sequence: CASSRSGTGGAEAFF. The DNA for the CDR3 is TGTGCCAGCAGCAGATCCGGGACAGGGGGTGCTGAAGCTTTCTTT.

This clonotype was found a few times. This chain uses TRBV7-2 with TRBJ2-1, with TRBD1 as a possible D gene (6 bases). From germline, CDR1 is SGHTA and CDR2 FQGNSA. This CDR3 has 15 amino acids. With 5 bases removed from V and 6 bases from J, the gap between germline ends came to 17 bases. CDR3 sequence (DNA): TGTGCCAGCAGCCCCGGACAGTCGATACGCAATGAGCAGTTCTTC. It is translated as CASSPGQSIRNEQFF.

This clonotype has a handful of counts. V usage is TRBV6-1 and J usage is TRBJ1-5; 10 bases fit TRBD1. V lost 2 bases to trimming and J lost 5 bases; unmatched junction nucleotides: 3. The germline V gene has CDR1 MNHNS and CDR2 SASEGT. The CDR3 is made up of 15 amino acids. The DNA of the CDR3 is TGTGCCAGCAGTGAAAAGACAGGGGGCCATCAGCCCCAGCATTTT. Residues: CASSEKTGGHQPQHF.

On this clonotype: A read error is possible here, since a much larger clone lies one base away. This chain links TRBV29-1 with TRBJ2-7, with 8 bases identical to TRBD2. Per the germline V gene, CDR1 is SQVTM and CDR2 is ANQGSEA. This CDR3 region has 15 residues. Losses at the gene ends were 4 bases for V and 2 bases for J; bases not matched to a gene: 10. This CDR3 is CSVVPQRAGAYEQYF. The CDR3 DNA is TGCAGCGTTGTTCCCCAACGAGCGGGAGCCTACGAGCAGTACTTC.

The J gene is TRBJ2-7, the V gene TRBV4-3; 9 positions agree with TRBD2. There are 17 residues in the CDR3. CDR1 LGHNA and CDR2 YSLEER come from the germline V gene. Losses at the gene ends were 0 bases for V and 1 base for J; bases not matched to a gene: 7. CDR3 sequence: CASSQERGLAGSYEQYF. The CDR3, as DNA: TGCGCCAGCAGCCAAGAGCGCGGGCTAGCGGGGTCCTACGAGCAGTACTTC.

The chain joins TRBV7-9 to TRBJ1-4; D is uncertain. This CDR3 is 14 amino acids long. The V end was cut by 3 bases, the J end by 11 bases, with 16 bases between. CDR1 and CDR2 (germline): SEHNR, FQNEAQ (reference sequence). The CDR3 DNA reads TGTGCCAGCAGCTTGACCTCTGGCTCGGAGAAACTGTTTTTT. The encoded protein is CASSLTSGSEKLFF.

The chain links TRBV20-1 to TRBJ2-1; 8 bases agree with TRBD2. Germline trimming cut 1 base from V and 2 bases from J; bases unmatched to any gene: 7. From germline, CDR1 is DFQATT and CDR2 SNEGSKA (reference sequence). The CDR3 is 16 amino acids. CDR3 amino acids: CSARVSGGRAYNEQFF. CDR3 sequence (DNA): TGCAGTGCTAGAGTATCGGGAGGGAGGGCCTACAATGAGCAGTTCTTC.

In this sample, this clonotype turned up a few times. This chain uses TRBV20-1 with TRBJ2-7; 7 bases map to TRBD1. Germline trimming cut 4 bases from V and 2 bases from J; bases unmatched to any gene: 11. The CDR3 is 15 amino acids. CDR1 DFQATT and CDR2 SNEGSKA come from the germline V gene (reference sequence). DNA of the CDR3: TGCAGTGCTACCTATCCGGGACAGCGACCCTACGAGCAGTACTTC. Translated, it gives CSATYPGQRPYEQYF.

The V call is TRBV6-2 or TRBV6-3, the J call TRBJ2-7, with a tentative D call TRBD2 (5 bases). Germline loops: CDR1 MNHEY, CDR2 SVGEGT. The CDR3 sequence is 15 residues long. V gave up 0 bases and J gave up 5 bases, with 14 bases separating them. The CDR3 DNA reads TGTGCCAGCAGTTACTCGACTACATCAGTCGACGAGCAGTACTTC. This translates into CASSYSTTSVDEQYF.

As regards this clonotype: Just one base apart from a much larger clone, this may be a read error. The chain links TRBV15 to TRBJ1-4; D not resolved. With 0 bases removed from V and 8 bases from J, the gap between germline ends came to 7 bases. The CDR3 sequence is 13 residues long. The germline CDR1 and CDR2 sequences are LNHNV and YYDKDF (reference sequence). CDR3 in amino acids: CATSRDSEEKLFF. The CDR3 nucleotides read TGTGCCACCAGCAGAGATTCGGAAGAAAAACTGTTTTTT.

The rearrangement links TRBV14 to TRBJ2-1; 7 bases are shared with TRBD2. The CDR3 spans 17 residues. The germline V gene has CDR1 SGHDN and CDR2 FVKESK. With V trimmed by 0 bases and J by 2 bases, 7 bases remained unmatched. This chain's CDR3 is CASSQDTAGPPYNEQFF. The CDR3 DNA is TGTGCCAGCAGCCAAGATACAGCGGGACCACCCTACAATGAGCAGTTCTTC. The complete variable domain, with remaining parts taken from reference TRBV14 and TRBJ2-1, reads EAGVTQFPSHSVIEKGQTVTLRCDPISGHDNLYWYRRVMGKEIKFLLHFVKESKQDESGMPNNRFLAERTGGTYSTLKVQPAELEDSGVYFCASSQDTAGPPYNEQFFGPGTRLTVL.

The V gene is TRBV10-3, the J gene TRBJ2-3; 8 bases fit TRBD2. V shed 0 bases and J 3 bases; nucleotides not matched to a gene: 5. CDR1 is ENHRY, CDR2 SYGVKD, per germline. This CDR3 comprises 16 residues. The CDR3 reads CAISESRGAETDTQYF. The CDR3 DNA is TGTGCCATCAGTGAGTCGCGGGGGGCTGAGACAGATACGCAGTATTTT.

The rearrangement joins TRBV12-3 or TRBV12-4 to TRBJ2-6; no clear D gene. The V end lost 5 bases, the J end lost 0 bases, and 8 bases lay between the germline ends. This CDR3 spans 15 amino acids. CDR3 DNA: TGTGCCAGCAGTCCAGTCAGCTCTGGGGCCAACGTCCTGACTTTC. It specifies CASSPVSSGANVLTF.

A word on this clonotype: At one of its ends the junction is not consistent with the germline gene, which may arise from a read error. This chain links TRBV29-1 with TRBJ2-1; TRBD1 might be the D (6 bases). CDR1 and CDR2 (germline): SQVTM, ANQGSEA. This CDR3 region has 14 residues. This chain's CDR3 is CSVERGFGYNGQFF. CDR3 bases: TGCAGCGTTGAAAGGGGGTTCGGGTACAATGGGCAGTTCTTC.

V is TRBV2 and J is TRBJ2-1; maybe TRBD2 (6 bases). The CDR3 has 14 amino acids. The V gene lost 5 bases and the J gene lost 4 bases, with 12 bases spanning the gap. In germline, CDR1 is SNHLY, CDR2 FYNNEI. CDR3 sequence: CASSWGEAYNEQFF. The CDR3 DNA follows: TGTGCCAGCAGTTGGGGGGAGGCGTACAATGAGCAGTTCTTC.

V gene TRBV10-3 combines with J gene TRBJ2-3, with D uncertain. Trimming removed 2 bases from V and 7 bases from J, with 16 bases in between. The germline CDR1 and CDR2 sequences are ENHRY and SYGVKD. CDR3 length equals 15 residues. CDR3 DNA sequence: TGTGCCATCAGTGAGCCTTTATTGAGCCCACATACGCAGTATTTT. Protein product: CAISEPLLSPHTQYF.

This rearrangement joins TRBV11-2 to TRBJ1-1; D not certain. Per germline, CDR1 SGHAT and CDR2 FQNNGV. The CDR3 loop spans 14 amino acids. Deletions cut 2 bases from V and 3 bases from J, with 10 bases between. The CDR3 protein is CASSLTSLYTEAFF. CDR3 bases: TGTGCCAGCAGCTTAACTTCCCTTTACACTGAAGCTTTCTTT.

The CDR3 DNA reads TGCAGTGCTAGAGATTCTGGGCAGGGAAGGGATCAGCCCCAGCATTTT. Its translation: CSARDSGQGRDQPQHF. The chain is built from TRBV20-1 and TRBJ1-5; tentatively, D is TRBD1 (5 bases). The germline V gene encodes CDR1 DFQATT and CDR2 SNEGSKA (reference sequence). Between the trimmed V and J ends, which lost 0 bases and 5 bases, there was a span of 17 bases. The CDR3 covers 16 residues.

The chain uses TRBV6-5 and TRBJ2-5; 10 bases match TRBD1. V lost 10 bases to trimming and J lost 11 bases; unmatched junction nucleotides: 22. This CDR3 is built from 16 residues. Germline assignment: CDR1 MNHEY and CDR2 SVGAGI. The DNA for the CDR3 is TGTGCCAACAGAGACGGGGGACAGGGGAGGATCTATGAGCAGTACTTC. As protein: CANRDGGQGRIYEQYF.